This TCR beta chain was identified during a study of blood T cells in healthy people across ages. This clonotype was counted many times. Sample donors were healthy Caucasian individuals that came from Russia, aged 6 to 90. Together with a sample-barcoded 5' primer, a J-beta primer mix was included in a second PCR lasting about 7 to 12 cycles. TCRdb re-called the 5' RACE reads with MiXCR, one entry per CDR3 protein. The sample includes 650,000 to 1,000,000 distinct CDR3 sequences, around 36% of them seen just once. V shed 7 bases and J shed 2 bases, with 16 bases lying between them. This CDR3 comprises 15 residues.

The rearrangement uses TRBV12-3 or TRBV12-4 and TRBJ2-3; the D gene is possibly TRBD2 (7 bases). Input material: blood. The TCR sequence derives from a man between 18 and 29 years old in good health. The CDR3 nucleotides read TGTGCCAGCAATATTGGGGGGGCGATCACAGATACGCAGTATTTT. Protein sequence: CASNIGGAITDTQYF.